This T cell receptor beta chain emerged from a study of cytomegalovirus exposure and HLA in healthy donors (dated by TCRdb to the late 2010s). For the study in its entirety: An earlier analysis of 550 to 700 of the donors reported approximately 290 Gb of sequence data and some 120 million unique TCR beta sequences from 150 million to 200 million T cells. Rather than using new phenotypic data, the later analysis identified candidate immune exposures from TCR beta sequences and from how often those sequences occurred across donors. An earlier analysis of a few hundred of the donors applied high-throughput TCR beta sequencing to assess whether each TCR beta V gene segment acted as functional or pseudogenic. In addition to the first cohort of around 670 subjects, a separate validation cohort of under 150 different subjects was used. HLA typing included class I and class II loci at four-digit resolution. Roughly 5 DR-DQ haplotypes were treated as single units for association and clustering because of strong linkage in the cohort. The study aimed to test whether cataloging public T cell receptors could reveal signatures of past pathogen exposure. Of the 398 genotyped donors, more than 75% were placed in the genetic ancestry cluster associated with self-reported Caucasian donors. Among over 350 genotyped donors of the cohort, an average of approximately 240,000 unique TCR beta nucleotide sequences were sequenced per donor, around 20% of them non-productive. A later analysis re-analyzed previously published TCR beta repertoires from roughly 600 donors and added high-resolution HLA genotyping to study TCR occurrence patterns. To predict cytomegalovirus infection status, the study combined high-throughput TCR immunosequencing, statistical association of individual TCRs with disease status, and machine learning. Using immunosequencing, the study profiled T cell repertoires from 666 subjects and related those repertoires to cytomegalovirus serostatus. About 320 gigabases of sequencing data and 78 million or so unique TCR sequences were included in an early release covering about 620 HLA-typed donors. The number of donors typed differed by locus, with about 629-640 for A, B, C, DRB1 and DQB1, more than 500 for DQA1, about 610 for DPA1, and under 490 for DPB1. A later genetic analysis took genome-wide SNP genotypes for 398 of the 666 donors and used that subset as a discovery cohort. Donor age, sex, ethnicity and CMV serostatus were compiled together with the repertoire data. Every discovery cohort repertoire had been produced on one sequencing platform. Beyond this particular receptor, the publication reports: HLA typing was unavailable for some donors at each locus, so association tests used only the typed subset. In this cohort, only TCR beta chains were sequenced, and detectable features were limited by the absence of alpha or paired-chain data. Linkage disequilibrium might explain the correlated functional status among segregating V segments, but an unknown experimental factor could not be ruled out. In a later analysis, most CMV-associated TCR beta chains were found to appear HLA-restricted, with HLA associations seemingly driven largely by CMV exposure. In a later analysis, TCR association rates were found to vary across HLA loci, with the most associated TCRs seen for DRB1 alleles and the fewest for HLA-C alleles. Because counts were too low, around 18 rarely observed V segments, including chromosome 9 orphons, were left out of the earlier analysis of a few hundred of the donors. A further reported finding was that TCR beta sequences accurately predicted the HLA-A and HLA-B alleles for most subjects in the first cohort. A few of the identified cytomegalovirus-associated TCR beta chains were confirmed in vitro to be specific for cytomegalovirus antigens. Sequencing depth was assumed to be roughly uniform across donors in the presence/absence analyses, though that assumption may not hold. In a later analysis, HLA-associated TCR beta chains were found to be more clonally expanded and to have lower generation probabilities than equally common non-associated chains. A later analysis associated 15,000 to 20,000 TCR beta sequences with specific HLA alleles at a false discovery rate of 0.05. The classifier was reported to diagnose cytomegalovirus status with high specificity and sensitivity in both the original cohort and the validation cohort. Immune exposure information for the cohort was limited to CMV serostatus. Most TCR sequences were observed very rarely across donors, whereas some public TCRs were present in many individuals. Because the 87-base-pair reads could not distinguish some IMGT-functional V segments, including TRBV6-2 and TRBV6-3, those segments were excluded. In the study, some 160 TCR beta chains were listed as associated with cytomegalovirus. In an earlier analysis of over 550 of the donors, most TCR beta V segments were observed in productive rearrangements about 90% or about 30% of the time, broadly matching IMGT annotations. According to a later genetic analysis, donors in an Asian-associated ancestry cluster had fewer N-insertions in productive TCRs than the approximately 630-donor mean. The authors suggested that the approach could potentially be extended to other disease states and immunological phenotypes. Several of the top co-occurrence clusters appeared to be linked to parvovirus B19, influenza, CMV and Epstein-Barr virus, according to a later analysis. The sequencing pipeline was judged likely to have produced a cluster of highly shared sequence variants as a technical artifact. In a later genetic analysis, a missense DCLRE1C variant was associated with V-gene and J-gene trimming of TCR beta chains, and the association was replicated in an independent cohort. When HLA alleles, especially DR and DQ, strongly co-occurred, TCR associations were difficult to assign to individual alleles.

The cohort comprised some 700 healthy bone marrow donors. Cohort members were all nominally healthy when sampled, although unrecorded immune exposures were likely present. The donor was CMV seropositive and belonged to the group of 250 to 300 seropositive cohort members. A peripheral blood sample was collected from each donor, and TCR beta sequencing was performed on peripheral blood mononuclear cells. The Qiagen DNeasy Blood Extraction Kit was used to extract genomic DNA from the blood cell samples. To prepare the library, the immunoSEQ multiplex PCR assay was applied. For the multiplex PCR, a mixture combining 60 forward primers for TCR Vbeta segments and 13 reverse primers for TCR Jbeta segments was used. The CDR3 region of rearranged TCR beta genes was amplified from genomic DNA by a multiplex PCR assay. The amplified TCR beta libraries were sequenced on the Illumina HiSeq System as 87-base-pair reads. The published analysis was carried out like this. A later analysis counted some 74 million unique TCR beta chains across the 650 to 700 repertoires, and roughly 9.9 million of these chains were shared by at least two donors. Raw reads were error-corrected and collapsed into unique sequences with a nearest-neighbor algorithm that merged closely related sequences to remove PCR and sequencing errors. Alignment of CDR3 sequences to IMGT reference sequences was used to assign V, D and J gene segments. For a sequence to be retained, a match of at least six nucleotides to both a V gene segment and a J gene segment was required. A rearrangement counted as productive if the CDR3 had no stop codons and remained in frame with V and J, and every other rearrangement counted as non-productive. CDR3 was defined according to IMGT convention as the region running from the second conserved V-encoded cysteine to the conserved J-encoded phenylalanine. Sequences without an unambiguous match to a single V gene segment were excluded from the earlier analysis of about 640 of the donors. An earlier analysis of 587 of the donors called V segments functional above 56.7% productive rearrangements and segregating when the between-donor standard deviation exceeded 5%. A statistical classification framework was built for diagnosing cytomegalovirus status from the catalog of TCR beta chain sequences. In a later analysis, V and J genes were assigned by comparing TCR nucleotide sequences against IMGT/GENE-DB human TR gene sequences. Using the TCRdist pipeline, a later analysis assigned CDR3 sequences along with most-parsimonious VDJ recombination scenarios. In a later analysis, each TCR beta chain was defined by its CDR3 amino acid sequence together with its V-gene family, and reads without a unique V-gene family were excluded. As a way to deal with suspected cross-contamination and a sequencing artifact, a later analysis dropped hundreds of nucleotide sequences that were highly shared and had low generation probability. In a later analysis, a clonal expansion index for each public chain was calculated from normalized within-repertoire ranks of inferred template counts. In a later analysis, generation probabilities were computed using a VDJ recombination model fitted to out-of-frame rearrangements, and the results were checked against IGoR. A later analysis scored TCR-TCR, TCR-HLA and TCR-CMV co-occurrence with hypergeometric tests, applying a repertoire-size bias correction to TCR pairs. To estimate false discovery rates, a later analysis permuted the HLA or CMV assignments 20 times. In a later analysis, co-occurring TCRs were grouped using DBSCAN, with TCRdist sequence similarity added in when clustering inside HLA-allele-positive subsets. Repertoires with fewer than 30,000 or more than 120,000 public chains were left out of co-occurrence clustering, as were roughly five repertoires with anomalous nucleotide sharing. Imported from immuneACCESS, the table was reduced by TCRdb to in-frame sequences with V and J called. These copies leave out some clones; in studies compared against another copy, an unresolved V gene accounts for under half, and the cause of the remainder is not known. V, J and clone size reflect that table, while D and trimming were determined from the DNA. In this sample the table shows about 190,000 clones, around 86% of which occur a single time. Less than 7% of the sample is held by the ten biggest clonotypes.

Note on this clone: No cognate antigen has been identified for it. Qualities for individual bases were not recorded, and no much larger clone is one base off.

V is pruned by 5 bases and J by 2 bases, leaving 6 bases of the junction without a gene match. For CDR1 and CDR2, the germline V gene (reference sequence) lists MNHEY and SMNVEV. The CDR3 runs 14 residues from the cysteine to the phenylalanine. Of all the DNA, just the CDR3 is kept, 42 bases in frame from base 1. In this chain, TRBV27 is recombined with TRBJ2-7; 7 bases in between match TRBD1. The clonotype comes from a man aged 35-49 years in good health and CMV-seropositive. Sequencing was carried out using PBMCs. The nucleotide sequence reads as follows: TGTGCCAGCAGTCCTTCAGGGGGTGCCTACGAGCAGTACTTC. The encoded protein is CASSPSGGAYEQYF.